These 25 T cell receptor beta chains originate from one sample sequenced in a study of T cell responses to AZD1222 COVID-19 vaccine. Produced via immunoSEQ multiplex PCR; TCRdb's table is partial and in-frame only. The table lists about 140,000 clones, about 93% of them singletons. Specimen: peripheral blood, collected 28 days after the second AZD1222 dose. These receptor sequences come from an adult who received the AZD1222 COVID-19 vaccine.

The chain is built from TRBV3-1 (or the pseudogene TRBV3-2) and TRBJ1-2, with a weak D call TRBD1 (5 bases). Germline CDR1 reads LGHDT; CDR2 reads YNNKEL (reference sequence). CDR3 length: 20 residues. Trimming took off 1 base at V and 3 bases at J, with 27 bases between the two ends. The CDR3 DNA reads as TGTGCCAGCAGCCAAGTGGGACCCCTTTGGGGGGACCTGGGATACTATGGCTACACCTTC. This sequence encodes CASSQVGPLWGDLGYYGYTF.

V gene TRBV15 combines with J gene TRBJ2-3, with D tentatively TRBD2 (5 bases). There are 12 residues in the CDR3. Trimming took 4 bases from V and 5 from J, leaving 7 bases between them. From germline, CDR1 is LNHNV and CDR2 YYDKDF (reference sequence). The CDR3 spells CATSTRGDTQYF. The DNA of the CDR3 is TGTGCCACCAGCACCCGGGGAGATACGCAGTATTTT.

This chain uses TRBV18 with TRBJ2-5; weak D call: TRBD1 (5 bases). V lost 2 bases and J 9 bases, leaving 16 bases between the germline ends. CDR1 is KGHSH and CDR2 is LQKENI in the germline V gene. This CDR3 comprises 14 residues. The CDR3 spells CASSPIRDSDPQYF. The DNA for the CDR3 is TGTGCCAGCTCACCAATACGAGACAGCGATCCCCAGTACTTC.

The chain carries TRBV27 and TRBJ1-3; 9 bases are a match to TRBD1. CDR1 and CDR2 (germline): MNHEY, SMNVEV (reference sequence). V shed 5 bases and J 0 bases; nucleotides not matched to a gene: 5. This CDR3 spans 16 amino acids. CDR3 residues: CASSRTGAPSGNTIYF. For the CDR3, the DNA is TGTGCCAGCAGTCGGACAGGGGCACCCTCTGGAAACACCATATATTTT.

This clone is a singleton in its sample. The J gene is TRBJ2-5, the V gene TRBV5-8, with 9 bases lining up with TRBD2. CDR1 is SGHTS, CDR2 YDEGEE, per germline. V trimming: 4 bases; J trimming: 5 bases; junction bases outside the gene matches: 21. CDR3 length equals 19 residues. The CDR3 sequence is CASSQLILVAGVFSETQYF. The CDR3 region has the DNA TGTGCCAGCAGCCAACTCATCTTAGTAGCGGGAGTTTTTTCGGAGACCCAGTACTTC.

The chain combines TRBV14 with TRBJ1-3, with D uncertain. V was pared by 5 bases and J by 3 bases, with 11 bases between. The germline CDR1 and CDR2 sequences are SGHDN and FVKESK. The CDR3 loop spans 14 amino acids. The DNA of the CDR3 is TGTGCCAGCAGCAACTCGGGCAGTGGAAACACCATATATTTT. Translated, it gives CASSNSGSGNTIYF.

The chain has TRBV18 and TRBJ2-7, with 8 bases lining up with TRBD1. CDR3 length: 14 amino acids. Germline V CDR1 and CDR2: KGHSH, LQKENI. With V trimmed by 5 bases and J by 3 bases, 6 bases remained unmatched. In nucleotides, the CDR3 is TGTGCCAGCTCAACGAGAGGACAGGGCTACGAGCAGTACTTC. As protein: CASSTRGQGYEQYF.

In this sample, this clone turned up once. This rearrangement joins TRBV11-2 to TRBJ1-1; D is perhaps TRBD1 (6 bases). V lost 7 bases and J lost 5, with 14 bases in between. This CDR3 contains 13 residues. CDR1 is SGHAT and CDR2 is FQNNGV in the germline V gene. In DNA form, the CDR3 reads TGTGCCAGCACCCACGGGGGGCGGACTGAAGCTTTCTTT. Translated, it gives CASTHGGRTEAFF. The whole variable domain, filled in from reference TRBV11-2 and TRBJ1-1, reads EAGVAQSPRYKIIEKRQSVAFWCNPISGHATLYWYQQILGQGPKLLIQFQNNGVVDDSQLPKDRFSAERLKGVDSTLKIQPAKLEDSAVYLCASTHGGRTEAFFGQGTRLTVV.

The chain couples TRBV19 to TRBJ1-5; 9 nucleotides match TRBD1. Germline-derived CDR1 and CDR2 are LNHDA and SQIVND (reference sequence). The CDR3 runs to 14 residues. Trimming cost V 4 bases and J 5 bases; bases outside gene matches: 3. CDR3 loop: CASSTTGGDQPQHF. Here the CDR3 DNA reads TGTGCCAGTAGTACTACAGGGGGCGATCAGCCCCAGCATTTT.

This chain connects TRBV7-8 to TRBJ2-3; 9 bases align to TRBD1. The CDR3 sequence is 17 residues long. Germline CDR1 is SGHVS and CDR2 is FQNEAQ. The trim removed 2 bases at V and 4 bases at J, leaving 10 bases unmatched. This CDR3 reads CASSLKRKQGAADTQYF. The CDR3 DNA follows: TGTGCCAGCAGCTTAAAAAGGAAACAGGGGGCGGCAGATACGCAGTATTTT.

This clone was picked up one time. This chain links TRBV7-3 with TRBJ2-2; D remains unclear. Per the germline V gene, CDR1 is SGHTA and CDR2 is FQGTGA. CDR3 length: 16 amino acids. Between the trimmed V and J ends, which lost 8 bases and 2 bases, there was a span of 18 bases. The CDR3 is CASSPSRTYNTGELFF. CDR3 coding DNA: TGTGCCAGCTCCCCCAGCAGGACCTATAACACCGGGGAGCTGTTTTTT.

J is TRBJ1-6 and V is TRBV4-3; D unclear. From germline, CDR1 is LGHNA and CDR2 YSLEER. The CDR3 contains 15 residues. V shed 0 bases and J shed 11 bases, with 14 bases lying between them. CDR3 region: CASSQDLGWAAPLHF. The CDR3 nucleotides are TGCGCCAGCAGCCAAGATTTAGGGTGGGCGGCACCCCTCCACTTT.

J is TRBJ2-7 and V is TRBV6-6; TRBD2 aligns across 7 bases. The trim removed 6 bases at V and 3 bases at J, leaving 11 bases unmatched. The CDR3 runs 15 residues. Per the germline V gene, CDR1 is MNHNY and CDR2 is SVGAGI (reference sequence). In DNA form, the CDR3 reads TGTGCCAGCAGAGAAAGACTAGCCCGTAACTACGAGCAGTACTTC. It specifies CASRERLARNYEQYF.

This clone was observed a few times. The chain couples TRBV19 to TRBJ1-6; D might be TRBD1 (6 bases). The V and J ends lost 5 bases and 12 bases respectively, with 20 bases between them. Germline-derived CDR1 and CDR2 are LNHDA and SQIVND (reference sequence). The CDR3 has 15 amino acids. The CDR3 coding sequence is TGTGCCAGTAGTGCGCACAGGGCACCACCTGAACCCCTCCACTTT. This sequence encodes CASSAHRAPPEPLHF. Full variable domain (remainder filled in from reference TRBV19 and TRBJ1-6): DGGITQSPKYLFRKEGQNVTLSCEQNLNHDAMYWYRQDPGQGLRLIYYSQIVNDFQKGDIAEGYSVSREKKESFPLTVTSAQKNPTAFYLCASSAHRAPPEPLHFGNGTRLTVT.

The CDR3 loop reads CASSYSRPEDSYNEQFF. CDR3 coding DNA: TGTGCCAGCAGTTACTCGCGTCCAGAAGACTCCTACAATGAGCAGTTCTTC. The V and J genes are TRBV6-2 or TRBV6-3 and TRBJ2-1; D is ambiguous. Trimming removed 0 bases from V and 0 bases from J, with 12 bases in between. The CDR3 runs to 17 residues. Germline lookup yields CDR1 MNHEY and CDR2 SVGEGT.

V is TRBV7-2 and J is TRBJ1-2; perhaps TRBD1 as D (5 bases). Between the trimmed V and J ends, which lost 5 bases and 5 bases, there was a span of 12 bases. This CDR3 is built from 13 residues. Germline-derived CDR1 and CDR2 are SGHTA and FQGNSA. CDR3 nucleotides: TGTGCCAGCAGCCTAACGGGGGATTATGGCTACACCTTC. This gives the protein CASSLTGDYGYTF.

Of note for this clone: Other DNA sequences in the sample encode the same CDR3. This CDR3 is CSVAGRMNTEAFF. The DNA of the CDR3 is TGCAGCGTTGCTGGGAGGATGAACACTGAAGCTTTCTTT. The gene calls are TRBV29-1 and TRBJ1-1, with D uncertain. The germline gives CDR1 SQVTM, CDR2 ANQGSEA. CDR3 length equals 13 residues. The ends were cut back, 4 bases at V and 0 bases at J, with 9 bases in the middle.

This clone was recorded once. The genes are TRBV5-4 and TRBJ1-6; 7 bases match TRBD1. CDR1 is SGHNT and CDR2 is YYREEE in the germline V gene (reference sequence). V lost 0 bases to trimming and J lost 10 bases; unmatched junction nucleotides: 4. The CDR3 spans 14 residues. DNA of the CDR3: TGTGCCAGCAGCTTGGACAGGGGAGGGTCACCCCTCCACTTT. Residues: CASSLDRGGSPLHF.

The chain recombines TRBV24-1 with TRBJ2-6; D is ambiguous. V was clipped by 5 bases and J by 0 bases, with 4 bases between them. The germline CDR1 and CDR2 sequences are KGHDR and SFDVKD. The CDR3 sequence is 14 residues long. CDR3 protein: CATSGVSGANVLTF. The CDR3 coding sequence is TGTGCCACCAGTGGCGTCTCTGGGGCCAACGTCCTGACTTTC.

The rearrangement links TRBV5-8 to TRBJ1-5, with 8 bases fitting TRBD1. Germline-derived CDR1 and CDR2 are SGHTS and YDEGEE. The CDR3 has 15 residues. J lost 7 bases, V lost 1 base, and 7 bases had no gene match. This CDR3 is CASSLSDRVRQPQHF. CDR3 coding DNA: TGTGCCAGCAGCTTGTCGGACAGGGTACGGCAGCCCCAGCATTTT.

Here the CDR3 reads CASSLTRDRGYEQYF. The DNA for the CDR3 is TGTGCCAGCAGTTTAACGCGGGACAGGGGCTACGAGCAGTACTTC. The gene calls are TRBV6-5 and TRBJ2-7; 10 nucleotides match TRBD1. Looked up from germline, CDR1 is MNHEY and CDR2 is SVGAGI. Losses at the gene ends were 4 bases for V and 3 bases for J; bases not matched to a gene: 6. This CDR3 region has 15 residues.

The chain is built from TRBV15 and TRBJ2-1; either TRBD1 or TRBD2 may supply D (5 bases each). The CDR3 extends over 15 amino acids. The V and J ends lost 0 bases and 5 bases respectively, with 11 bases between them. Germline V gene data show CDR1 as LNHNV and CDR2 as YYDKDF (reference sequence). The CDR3 sequence: CATSRDLGPHNEQFF. The CDR3, as DNA: TGTGCCACCAGCAGAGATCTGGGACCACACAATGAGCAGTTCTTC.

The DNA for the CDR3 is TGTGCCAGCAGCTTAGCCGGGGGGAACACTGAAGCTTTCTTT. Protein sequence: CASSLAGGNTEAFF. The gene calls are TRBV11-1 and TRBJ1-1, with TRBD1 as a possible D gene (5 bases). Trimming took 0 bases from V and 1 from J, leaving 6 bases between them. CDR1 SGHAT and CDR2 FQDESV come from the germline V gene (reference sequence). This CDR3 region has 14 residues.

With respect to this clone: The sample holds other DNA sequences that translate to the same CDR3. The chain has TRBV2 and TRBJ1-2; D is unclear. Trimming took off 3 bases at V and 4 bases at J, with 9 bases between the two ends. This CDR3 spans 13 amino acids. Germline V gene sequence: CDR1 SNHLY, CDR2 FYNNEI. CDR3 in DNA: TGTGCCAGCAGTGACGCGGGGTCCTATGGCTACACCTTC. This codes for CASSDAGSYGYTF.

This chain connects TRBV2 to TRBJ1-5; 7 bases agree with TRBD1. The length of the CDR3 is 15 residues. Germline V gives CDR1 SNHLY, CDR2 FYNNEI. J was trimmed by 4 bases and V by 1 base; bases with no gene match: 4. Here the CDR3 DNA reads TGTGCCAGCAGTGAAGAGGGGGCTTTTAATCAGCCCCAGCATTTT. Translating gives CASSEEGAFNQPQHF.